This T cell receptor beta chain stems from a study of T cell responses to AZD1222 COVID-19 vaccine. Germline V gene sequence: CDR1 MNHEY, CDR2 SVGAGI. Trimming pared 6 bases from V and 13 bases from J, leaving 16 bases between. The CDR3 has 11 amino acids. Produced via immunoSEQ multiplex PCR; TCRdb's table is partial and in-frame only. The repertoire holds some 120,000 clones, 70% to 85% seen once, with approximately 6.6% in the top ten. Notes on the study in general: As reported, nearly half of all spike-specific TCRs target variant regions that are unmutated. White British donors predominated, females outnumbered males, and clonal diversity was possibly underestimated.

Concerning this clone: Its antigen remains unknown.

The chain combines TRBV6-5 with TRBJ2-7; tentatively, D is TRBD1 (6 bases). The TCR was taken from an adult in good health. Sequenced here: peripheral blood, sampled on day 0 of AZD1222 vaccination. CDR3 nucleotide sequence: TGTGCCAGCAGGTACAGGGAAGGGCATTACTTC. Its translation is CASRYREGHYF.